These 3 T cell receptor beta chains were sequenced from one sample in a study of vaccination and CD4 T cells after COVID-19 (dated by TCRdb to between 2021 and 2024). The treatment or condition label, as the study defines it: roughly 11-day PBMC culture with coronavirus spike peptide pools or control peptides (ViraFEST assay). The library relied on PCR. Sequenced using an Illumina iSeq 100. TCR sequencing of DNA from cultured CD4+ T cells used the Oncomine TCR Beta short-read assay at the Johns Hopkins FTIC core. The public reads were reanalyzed by TCRdb: fastp trimming at Q25, MiXCR alignment, in-frame beta chains only. Rows matching on CDR3 protein sequence are summarized as one entry with the most common DNA and genes. The sample table contains 15,000 or so distinct CDR3 sequences; only one count was recorded for around 30% of them. The top ten clonotypes cover about 20% of the sample. The antigens for these receptors are not known.

The source material was cultured CD4+ T cells from blood. The receptor set was obtained from a human donor with COVID-19.

The gene calls are TRBV20-1 and TRBJ1-2; D is unresolved. Trimming took off 6 bases at V and 2 bases at J, with 13 bases between the two ends. Per the germline V gene, CDR1 is DFQATT and CDR2 is SNEGSKA (reference sequence). The CDR3 has 13 residues. In nucleotides, the CDR3 is TGCAGTGCCCCTCCGGGTAAAAACTATGGCTACACCTTC. It encodes CSAPPGKNYGYTF.

The rearrangement uses TRBV7-3 and TRBJ2-1, with 13 bases matching TRBD2. CDR1 and CDR2 from the germline V gene are SGHTA and FQGTGA. The V and J ends lost 4 bases and 4 bases, in that order; junction bases with no gene match: 4. The CDR3 runs 16 residues. The CDR3 coding sequence is TGTGCCAGCAGCTCCAGGACTAGCGGGGGATACAATGAGCAGTTCTTC. This sequence encodes CASSSRTSGGYNEQFF. Drawing the rest from reference TRBV7-3 and TRBJ2-1, the complete variable domain is GAGVSQTPSNKVTEKGKYVELRCDPISGHTALYWYRQSLGQGPEFLIYFQGTGAADDSGLPNDRFFAVRPEGSVSTLKIQRTERGDSAVYLCASSSRTSGGYNEQFFGPGTRLTVL.

This sequence joins TRBV7-3 and TRBJ2-2; D remains ambiguous. CDR1 is SGHTA and CDR2 is FQGTGA in the germline V gene. Deletions cut 2 bases from V and 2 bases from J, with 6 bases between. This CDR3 region has 14 residues. CDR3 sequence reads: CASSLDGNTGELFF. The CDR3 DNA reads as TGTGCCAGCAGCTTAGACGGAAACACCGGGGAGCTGTTTTTT.